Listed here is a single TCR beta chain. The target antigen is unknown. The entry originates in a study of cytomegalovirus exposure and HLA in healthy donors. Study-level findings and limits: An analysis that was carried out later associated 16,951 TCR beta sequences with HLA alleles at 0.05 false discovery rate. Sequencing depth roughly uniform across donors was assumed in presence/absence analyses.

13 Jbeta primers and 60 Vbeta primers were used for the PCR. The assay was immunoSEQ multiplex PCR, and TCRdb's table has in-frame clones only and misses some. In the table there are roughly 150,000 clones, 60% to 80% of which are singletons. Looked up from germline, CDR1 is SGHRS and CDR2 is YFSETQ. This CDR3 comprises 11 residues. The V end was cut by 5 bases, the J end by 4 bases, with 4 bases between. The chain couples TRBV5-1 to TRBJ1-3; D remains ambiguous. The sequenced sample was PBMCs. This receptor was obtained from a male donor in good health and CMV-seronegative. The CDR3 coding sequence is TGCGCCAGCAGTCAGGGAAACACCATATATTTT. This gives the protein CASSQGNTIYF.